These T cell receptor beta chains were read from a single sample in a study of T-cell reconstitution after alpha-beta-depleted transplantation in children. In TCRdb, the PCR reads were re-called with MiXCR into one record per CDR3 protein. This sample has about 830,000 distinct CDR3 sequences; roughly 16% occur once, and the top ten carry roughly 4.8%. The sample in question was PBMCs, mostly from graft donor cells, obtained 360 days after TCRalphabeta/CD19-depleted stem cell transplant. The receptors were gathered from a male patient aged 10-17 years who had a stem cell transplant for acute lymphoblastic leukemia, so the T cells may come from the graft donor. CDR3s include the opening cysteine and the closing phenylalanine or tryptophan. A D gene is named only where the DNA matches it firmly. Where a row states a size, it is once, few, many or the class of an expanded clone; other rows omit it.

>many|TRBV5-1|TRBJ1-4|-
TGCGCCAGCAGCTGGGCGGAGGGGGAAAAACTGTTTTTT
CASSWAEGEKLFF
>many|TRBV5-1|TRBJ1-1|-
TGCGCCAGCAGCTTGTTACCCCGTGAAGTGAACACTGAAGCTTTCTTT
CASSLLPREVNTEAFF
>-|TRBV7-9|TRBJ2-1|-
TGTGCCAGCAGCTTAATTGTCGGGGAGCAGTTCTTC
CASSLIVGEQFF
>many|TRBV27|TRBJ1-2|-
TGTGCCAGCAGCCCGATCGGAAGGGGGGACTATGGCTACACCTTC
CASSPIGRGDYGYTF
>few|TRBV5-1|TRBJ2-4|-
TGCGCCAGCAGCTTGGTTAGGGCTAGCGATCGGCGTAACATTCAGTACTTC
CASSLVRASDRRNIQYF
>-|TRBV15|TRBJ1-1|-
TGTGCCACCAGCAGAGCAGAGAACACTGAAGCTTTCTTT
CATSRAENTEAFF
>-|TRBV6-6|TRBJ2-3|-
TGTGCCGGTGGCGGAACTAACACAGATACGCAGTATTTT
CAGGGTNTDTQYF
>-|TRBV5-1|TRBJ2-4|TRBD1
TGCGCCAGCAGCTTAACGGTGGACAGGGGCCAACCTTACATAGCCAAAAACATTCAGTACTTC
CASSLTVDRGQPYIAKNIQYF
>few|TRBV7-2|TRBJ2-1|-
TGTGCCAGCAGCTTAGTGGTGGGGCGGCTACCGTTCTTC
CASSLVVGRLPFF
>-|TRBV5-1|TRBJ1-1|-
TGCGCCAGCAGCTTGGCCCCAGGTATTTATGAAGCTTTCTTT
CASSLAPGIYEAFF
>many|TRBV5-1|TRBJ1-2|-
TGCGCCAGCAGCTCCCTGAGGGACGGCTACACCTTC
CASSSLRDGYTF
>-|TRBV4-1|TRBJ1-3|-
TGCGCCAGCAGCCAAGAAGGCGCGGGGGGCGGAAACACCATATATTTT
CASSQEGAGGGNTIYF
>-|TRBV19|TRBJ2-1|TRBD1
TGTGCCAGTAGTCGACGACAGGGTAGGGGTGAGCAGTTCTTC
CASSRRQGRGEQFF
>few|TRBV6-1|TRBJ2-5|-
TGTGCCAGCAGCAATTTGGCCGGGAACCCGCAAGAGACCCAGTACTTC
CASSNLAGNPQETQYF
>-|TRBV4-2|TRBJ2-7|TRBD2
TGTGCCAGCAGCCATCCCAGCGGGAGGGCCTCTAATATCGATCCCTACGAGCAGTACTTC
CASSHPSGRASNIDPYEQYF
>many|TRBV5-1|TRBJ2-7|-
TGCGCCAGCAGAGATAGGGGCTACGAGCAGTACTTC
CASRDRGYEQYF
>few|TRBV6-1|TRBJ2-7|-
TGTGCCAGCAGTCCCGGGACGTGGGAGAAGAGGTACGAGCAGTACTTC
CASSPGTWEKRYEQYF
>few|TRBV2|TRBJ2-1|TRBD2
TGTGCCAGCAGGTGGACTAGCGAGACCAACTCCTACAATGAGCAGTTCTTC
CASRWTSETNSYNEQFF
>once|TRBV20-1|TRBJ2-7|-
TGCAGTGCTAGCGGTAGGAGTCTTCTTAGGTCCTACAAGCAGTACTTC
CSASGRSLLRSYKQYF
>many|TRBV5-1|TRBJ2-7|-
TGCGCCAGCAGCTCTTTTGGGGGGAGCGGCGAGCAGTACTTC
CASSSFGGSGEQYF
>-|TRBV2|TRBJ2-7|-
TGTGCCAGCAGTGAAGCGCTGCGGGCTAGCTCCTACGAGCAGTACTTC
CASSEALRASSYEQYF
>many|TRBV7-8|TRBJ2-7|TRBD1
TGTGCCAGCAGCTCGGGACAGATTGTTCCCTACGAGCAGTACTTC
CASSSGQIVPYEQYF
>few|TRBV27|TRBJ2-4|-
TGTGCCAGCAGCCGCCCGGGGCTTGCCAAAAACATTCAGTACTTC
CASSRPGLAKNIQYF
>many|TRBV6-1|TRBJ2-1|-
TGTGCCAGCAGTGGCGGACAGTACAATGAGCAGTTCTTC
CASSGGQYNEQFF
>-|TRBV29-1|TRBJ2-7|TRBD2
TGCAGCGTTGAAGATGATGGACTAGCGGGAGTTTCCGGGGGCTCCTACGAGCAGTACTTC
CSVEDDGLAGVSGGSYEQYF
>few|TRBV29-1|TRBJ1-2|-
TGCAGCGTTGAGGGAAAGGGTAACTATGGCTACACCTTC
CSVEGKGNYGYTF
>few|TRBV29-1|TRBJ2-7|-
TGCAGCGTTGTGTGGACCGAGCAGTACTTC
CSVVWTEQYF
>-|TRBV5-1|TRBJ2-1|TRBD2
TGCGCCAGCAGCCCGGGGACTAGCGGGAGCATTTTGGATGAGCAGTTCTTC
CASSPGTSGSILDEQFF
>few|TRBV2|TRBJ2-7|-
TGTGCCGGCGCTCGACAGGCCTCCTACGAGCAGTACTTC
CAGARQASYEQYF
>-|TRBV4-1|TRBJ2-4|TRBD2
TGCGCCAGCAGCCTCGGGAGGGCGTCCAAAAACATTCAGTACTTC
CASSLGRASKNIQYF
>few|TRBV4-2|TRBJ2-7|TRBD2
TGTGCCAGCAGCCAAGATTTGCCAGCGGGAGGGCCATCCTACGAGCAGTACTTC
CASSQDLPAGGPSYEQYF
>-|TRBV20-1|TRBJ2-7|TRBD2
TGCAGTGCTGTATTACTAGCGGAGGGCGAGCAGTACTTC
CSAVLLAEGEQYF
>few|TRBV29-1|TRBJ2-1|-
TGCAGCGTTGTAGGGGGTTGGGGGGAGTCTTACAATGAGCAGTTCTTC
CSVVGGWGESYNEQFF
>few|TRBV3-1|TRBJ2-7|TRBD2
TGTGCCAGCAGCCCTGACAGGCTAGGAGCGGGGGGCTACGAGCAGTACTTC
CASSPDRLGAGGYEQYF
>-|TRBV7-3|TRBJ2-6|TRBD1
TGTGCCAGCAGCTCTACAGGGGACGGGGCCAACGTCCTGACTTTC
CASSSTGDGANVLTF
>-|TRBV19|TRBJ1-1|-
TGTGCCAGTAGTATTGATCCGGGGGGACGTTACACTGAAGCTTTCTTT
CASSIDPGGRYTEAFF